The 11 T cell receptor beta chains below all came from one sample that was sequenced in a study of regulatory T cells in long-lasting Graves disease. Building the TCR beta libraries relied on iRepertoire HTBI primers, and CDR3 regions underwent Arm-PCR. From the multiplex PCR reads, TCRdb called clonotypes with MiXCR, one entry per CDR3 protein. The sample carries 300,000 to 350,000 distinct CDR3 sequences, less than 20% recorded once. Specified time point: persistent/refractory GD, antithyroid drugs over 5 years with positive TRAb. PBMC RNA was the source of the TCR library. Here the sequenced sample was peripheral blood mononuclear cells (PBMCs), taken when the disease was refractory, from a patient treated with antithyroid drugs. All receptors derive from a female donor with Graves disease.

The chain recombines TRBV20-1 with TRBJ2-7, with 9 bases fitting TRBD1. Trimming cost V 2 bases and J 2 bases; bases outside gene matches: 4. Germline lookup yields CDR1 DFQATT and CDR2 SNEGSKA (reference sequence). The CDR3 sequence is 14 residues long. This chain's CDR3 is CSARTRDRAYEQYF. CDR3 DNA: TGCAGTGCTAGAACCCGGGACAGGGCCTACGAGCAGTACTTC.

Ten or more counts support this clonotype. The CDR3 here is CASSVQGRRAGNTIYF. Written as DNA, the CDR3 is TGTGCCAGCAGCGTCCAGGGGAGGCGAGCTGGAAACACCATATATTTT. The chain is built from TRBV7-2 and TRBJ1-3, with D possibly being TRBD1 (6 bases). Germline-derived CDR1 and CDR2 are SGHTA and FQGNSA. Trimming shortened V by 5 bases and J by 2 bases, and 16 bases separated the two germline ends. The CDR3 runs 16 residues. Drawing the rest from reference TRBV7-2 and TRBJ1-3, the complete variable domain is GAGVSQSPSNKVTEKGKDVELRCDPISGHTALYWYRQSLGQGLEFLIYFQGNSAPDKSGLPSDRFSAERTGGSVSTLTIQRTQQEDSAVYLCASSVQGRRAGNTIYFGEGSWLTVV.

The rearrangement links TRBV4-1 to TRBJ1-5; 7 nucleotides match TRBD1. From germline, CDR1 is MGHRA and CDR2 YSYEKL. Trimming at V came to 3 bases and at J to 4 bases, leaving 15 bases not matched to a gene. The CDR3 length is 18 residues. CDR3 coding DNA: TGCGCCAGCAGCCACGGGGCAGGGGGTATCTTTAGGAATCAGCCCCAGCATTTT. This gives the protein CASSHGAGGIFRNQPQHF.

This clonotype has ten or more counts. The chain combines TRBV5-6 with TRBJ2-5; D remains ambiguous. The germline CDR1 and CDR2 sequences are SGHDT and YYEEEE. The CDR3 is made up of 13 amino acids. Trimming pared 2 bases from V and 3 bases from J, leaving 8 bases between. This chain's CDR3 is CASSFVQEETQYF. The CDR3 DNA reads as TGTGCCAGCAGCTTCGTGCAGGAAGAGACCCAGTACTTC.

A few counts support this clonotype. As DNA, the CDR3 is TGTGCCAGCACTCTCCAGCCCCCGACGGCCAAAAACATTCAGTACTTC. Amino acids: CASTLQPPTAKNIQYF. The V and J genes are TRBV6-1 and TRBJ2-4; D is unresolved. The CDR3 has 16 amino acids. V lost 7 bases to trimming and J lost 1 base, with 17 bases between them. The germline CDR1 and CDR2 sequences are MNHNS and SASEGT.

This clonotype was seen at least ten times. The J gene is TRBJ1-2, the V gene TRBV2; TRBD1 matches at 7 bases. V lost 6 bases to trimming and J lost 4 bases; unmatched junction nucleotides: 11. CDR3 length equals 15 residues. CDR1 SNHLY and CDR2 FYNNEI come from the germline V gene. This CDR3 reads CASREGQIPPYGYTF. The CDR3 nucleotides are TGTGCCAGCAGAGAGGGACAGATTCCACCCTATGGCTACACCTTC.

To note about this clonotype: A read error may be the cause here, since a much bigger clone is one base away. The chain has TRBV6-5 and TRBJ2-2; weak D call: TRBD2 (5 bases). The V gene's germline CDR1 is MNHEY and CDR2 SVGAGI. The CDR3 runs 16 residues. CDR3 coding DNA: TGTGCCAGCAGTTACGATGCCATCCAATACACCGGGGAGCTGTCTTTT. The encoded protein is CASSYDAIQYTGELSF.

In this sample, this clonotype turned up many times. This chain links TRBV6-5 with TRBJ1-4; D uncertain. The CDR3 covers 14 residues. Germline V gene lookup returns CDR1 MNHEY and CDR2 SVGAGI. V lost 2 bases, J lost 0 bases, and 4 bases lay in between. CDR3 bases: TGTGCCAGCAGTTACAGTGCAACTAATGAAAAACTGTTTTTT. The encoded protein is CASSYSATNEKLFF.

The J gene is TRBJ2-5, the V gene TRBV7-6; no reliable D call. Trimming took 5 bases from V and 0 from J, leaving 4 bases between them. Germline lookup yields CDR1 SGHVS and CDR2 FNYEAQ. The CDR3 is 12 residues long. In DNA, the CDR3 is TGTGCCAGCAGCACACACCAAGAGACCCAGTACTTC. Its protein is CASSTHQETQYF.

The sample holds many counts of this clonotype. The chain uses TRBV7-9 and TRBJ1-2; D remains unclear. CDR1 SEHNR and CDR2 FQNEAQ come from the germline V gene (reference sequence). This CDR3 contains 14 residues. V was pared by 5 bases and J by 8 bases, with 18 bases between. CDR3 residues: CASSVRAILGGYTF. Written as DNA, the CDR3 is TGTGCCAGCAGCGTCCGGGCCATCCTAGGGGGCTACACCTTC.

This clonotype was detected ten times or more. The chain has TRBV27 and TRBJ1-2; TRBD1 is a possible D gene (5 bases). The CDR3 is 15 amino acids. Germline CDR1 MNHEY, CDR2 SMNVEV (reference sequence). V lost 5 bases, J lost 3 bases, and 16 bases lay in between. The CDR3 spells CASSPRGGGYYGYTF. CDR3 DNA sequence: TGTGCCAGCAGTCCGCGGGGGGGGGGATACTATGGCTACACCTTC.